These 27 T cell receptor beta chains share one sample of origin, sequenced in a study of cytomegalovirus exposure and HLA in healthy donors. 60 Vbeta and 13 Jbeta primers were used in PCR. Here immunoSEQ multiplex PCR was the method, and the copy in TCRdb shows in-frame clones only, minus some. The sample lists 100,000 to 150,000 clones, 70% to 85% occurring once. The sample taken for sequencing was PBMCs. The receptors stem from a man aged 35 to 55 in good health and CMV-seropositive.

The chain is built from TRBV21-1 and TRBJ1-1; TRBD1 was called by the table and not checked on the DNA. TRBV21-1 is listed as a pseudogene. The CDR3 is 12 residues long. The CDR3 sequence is CASSKDQGAAFF. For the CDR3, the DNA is TGTGCCAGCAGCAAAGATCAGGGGGCGGCTTTCTTT.

The CDR3 DNA follows: TGCGCCAGCAGCTTAGGGCTAGCGGATTGGGAGACCCAGTACTTC. Its protein product is CASSLGLADWETQYF. The chain links TRBV5-1 to TRBJ2-5; 7 bases agree with TRBD2. This CDR3 comprises 15 residues. V lost 2 bases to trimming and J lost 5 bases; unmatched junction nucleotides: 9. Germline V gene lookup returns CDR1 SGHRS and CDR2 YFSETQ.

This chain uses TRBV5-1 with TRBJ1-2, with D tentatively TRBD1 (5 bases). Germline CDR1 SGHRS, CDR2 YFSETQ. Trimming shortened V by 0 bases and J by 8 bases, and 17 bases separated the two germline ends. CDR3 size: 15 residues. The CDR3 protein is CASSLDGSRAGGYTF. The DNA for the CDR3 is TGCGCCAGCAGCTTGGACGGGAGCAGGGCGGGGGGCTACACCTTC.

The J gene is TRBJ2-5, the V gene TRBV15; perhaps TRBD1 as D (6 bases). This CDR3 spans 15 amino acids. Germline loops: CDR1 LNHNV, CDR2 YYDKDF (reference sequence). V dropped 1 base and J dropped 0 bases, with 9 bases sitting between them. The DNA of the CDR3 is TGTGCCACCAGCAGAGGAGGACAGTACCAAGAGACCCAGTACTTC. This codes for CATSRGGQYQETQYF.

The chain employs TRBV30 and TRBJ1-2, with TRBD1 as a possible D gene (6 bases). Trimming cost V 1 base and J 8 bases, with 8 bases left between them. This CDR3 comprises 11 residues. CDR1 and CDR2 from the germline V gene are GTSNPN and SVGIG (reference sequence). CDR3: CAWSAGAGYTF. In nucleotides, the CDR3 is TGTGCCTGGAGTGCAGGGGCCGGCTACACCTTC.

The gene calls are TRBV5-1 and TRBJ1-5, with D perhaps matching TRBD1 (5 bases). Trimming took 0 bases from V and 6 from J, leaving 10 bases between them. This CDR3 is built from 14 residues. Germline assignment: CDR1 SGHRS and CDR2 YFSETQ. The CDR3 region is CASSLALGAQPQHF. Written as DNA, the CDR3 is TGCGCCAGCAGCTTGGCCCTAGGGGCTCAGCCCCAGCATTTT.

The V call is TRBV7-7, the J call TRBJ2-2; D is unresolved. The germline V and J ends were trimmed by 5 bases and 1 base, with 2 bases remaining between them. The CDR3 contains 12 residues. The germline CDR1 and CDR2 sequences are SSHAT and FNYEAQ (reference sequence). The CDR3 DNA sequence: TGTGCCAGCAGCCGGAACACCGGGGAGCTGTTTTTT. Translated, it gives CASSRNTGELFF. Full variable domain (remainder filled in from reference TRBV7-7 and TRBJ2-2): GAGVSQSPRYKVTKRGQDVTLRCDPISSHATLYWYQQALGQGPEFLTYFNYEAQPDKSGLPSDRFSAERPEGSISTLTIQRTEQRDSAMYRCASSRNTGELFFGEGSRLTVL.

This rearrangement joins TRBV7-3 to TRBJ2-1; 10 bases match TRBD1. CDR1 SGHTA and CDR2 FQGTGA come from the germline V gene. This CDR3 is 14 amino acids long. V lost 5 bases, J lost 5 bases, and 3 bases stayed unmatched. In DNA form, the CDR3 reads TGTGCCAGCAGCCCGGGACAGGGGAACAATGAGCAGTTCTTC. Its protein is CASSPGQGNNEQFF.

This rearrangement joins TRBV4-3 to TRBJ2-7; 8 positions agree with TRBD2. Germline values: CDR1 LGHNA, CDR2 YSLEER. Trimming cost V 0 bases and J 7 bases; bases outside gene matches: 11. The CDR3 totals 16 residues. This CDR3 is CASSQEFSAGVREQYF. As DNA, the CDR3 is TGCGCCAGCAGCCAAGAGTTCTCAGCGGGAGTAAGGGAGCAGTACTTC.

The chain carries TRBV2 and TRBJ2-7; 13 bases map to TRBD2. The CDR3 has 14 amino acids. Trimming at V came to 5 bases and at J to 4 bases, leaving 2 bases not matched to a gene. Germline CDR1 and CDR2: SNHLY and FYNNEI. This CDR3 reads CASSLTSGRYEQYF. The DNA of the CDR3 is TGTGCCAGCAGTTTGACTAGCGGGAGGTACGAGCAGTACTTC.

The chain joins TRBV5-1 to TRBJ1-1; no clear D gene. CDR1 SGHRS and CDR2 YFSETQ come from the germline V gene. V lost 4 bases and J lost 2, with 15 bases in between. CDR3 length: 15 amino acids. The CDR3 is CASSGEGRTNTEAFF. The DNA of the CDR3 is TGCGCCAGCAGCGGGGAAGGACGGACTAACACTGAAGCTTTCTTT.

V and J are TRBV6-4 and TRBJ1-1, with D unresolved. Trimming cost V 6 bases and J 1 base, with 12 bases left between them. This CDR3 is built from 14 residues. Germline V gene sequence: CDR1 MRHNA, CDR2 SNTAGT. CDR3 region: CASSPDPWNTEAFF. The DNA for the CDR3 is TGTGCCAGCAGCCCAGATCCCTGGAACACTGAAGCTTTCTTT.

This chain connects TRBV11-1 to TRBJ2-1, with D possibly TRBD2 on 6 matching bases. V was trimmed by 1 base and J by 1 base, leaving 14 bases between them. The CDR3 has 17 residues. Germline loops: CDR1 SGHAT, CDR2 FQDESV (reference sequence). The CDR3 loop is CASSLGGAGSSYNEQFF. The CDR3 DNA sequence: TGTGCCAGCAGCTTAGGGGGCGCGGGGAGTTCCTACAATGAGCAGTTCTTC.

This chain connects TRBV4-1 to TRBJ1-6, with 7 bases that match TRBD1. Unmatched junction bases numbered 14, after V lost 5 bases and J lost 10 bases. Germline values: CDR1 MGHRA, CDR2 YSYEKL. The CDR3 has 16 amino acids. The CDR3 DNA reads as TGCGCCAGCAGCTCTCAAGGGGGCCAGACTGGCTCACCCCTCCACTTT. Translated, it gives CASSSQGGQTGSPLHF.

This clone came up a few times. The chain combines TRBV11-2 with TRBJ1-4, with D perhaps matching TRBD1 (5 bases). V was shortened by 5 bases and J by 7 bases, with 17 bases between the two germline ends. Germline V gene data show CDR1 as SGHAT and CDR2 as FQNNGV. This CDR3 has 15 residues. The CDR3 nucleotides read TGTGCCAGCAGCCTCGTTCTGGGGGGTGGTGAAAAACTGTTTTTT. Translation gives CASSLVLGGGEKLFF.

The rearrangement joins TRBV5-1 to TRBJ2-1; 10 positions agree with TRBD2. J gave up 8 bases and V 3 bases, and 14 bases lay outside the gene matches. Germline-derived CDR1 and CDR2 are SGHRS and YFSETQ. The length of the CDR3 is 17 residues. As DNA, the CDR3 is TGCGCCAGCAGCTCTCCGGTAGTTAGCGGGGGGAGCGATGAGCAGTTCTTC. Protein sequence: CASSSPVVSGGSDEQFF. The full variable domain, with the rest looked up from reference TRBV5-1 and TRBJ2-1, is KAGVTQTPRYLIKTRGQQVTLSCSPISGHRSVSWYQQTPGQGLQFLFEYFSETQRNKGNFPGRFSGRQFSNSRSEMNVSTLELGDSALYLCASSSPVVSGGSDEQFFGPGTRLTVL.

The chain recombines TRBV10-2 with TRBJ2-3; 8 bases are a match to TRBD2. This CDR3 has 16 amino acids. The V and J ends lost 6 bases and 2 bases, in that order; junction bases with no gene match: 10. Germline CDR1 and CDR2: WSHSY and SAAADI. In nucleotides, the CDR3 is TGCGCCAGCAGACAGCTAGCGGGCGGTTTCACAGATACGCAGTATTTT. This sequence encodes CASRQLAGGFTDTQYF.

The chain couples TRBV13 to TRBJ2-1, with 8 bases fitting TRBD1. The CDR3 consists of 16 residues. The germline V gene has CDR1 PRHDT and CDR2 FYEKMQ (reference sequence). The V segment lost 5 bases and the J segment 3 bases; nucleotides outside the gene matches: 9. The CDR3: CASSPGTGSIYNEQFF. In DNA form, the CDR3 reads TGTGCCAGCAGCCCGGGGACAGGTTCCATCTACAATGAGCAGTTCTTC.

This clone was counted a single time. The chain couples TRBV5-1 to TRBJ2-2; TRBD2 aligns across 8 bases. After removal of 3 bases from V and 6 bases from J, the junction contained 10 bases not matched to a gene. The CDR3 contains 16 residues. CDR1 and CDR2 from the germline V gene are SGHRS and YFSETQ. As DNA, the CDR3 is TGCGCCAGCAGCTCGATAGCGGGGAAGAAGGCCGGGGAGCTGTTTTTT. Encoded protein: CASSSIAGKKAGELFF.

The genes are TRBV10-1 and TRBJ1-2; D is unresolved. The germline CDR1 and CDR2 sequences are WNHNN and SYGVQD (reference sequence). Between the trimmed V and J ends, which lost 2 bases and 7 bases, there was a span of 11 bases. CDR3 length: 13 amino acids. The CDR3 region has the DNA TGCGCCAGCAGTGAGACGGGGATTCGTGGCTACACCTTC. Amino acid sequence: CASSETGIRGYTF.

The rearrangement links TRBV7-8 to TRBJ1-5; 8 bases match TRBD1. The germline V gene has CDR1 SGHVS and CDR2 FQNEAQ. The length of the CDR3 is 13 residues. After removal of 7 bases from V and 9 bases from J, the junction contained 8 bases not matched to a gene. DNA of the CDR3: TGTGCCAGCACGGACAGGGCGGAAGGGCCCCAGCATTTT. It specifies CASTDRAEGPQHF.

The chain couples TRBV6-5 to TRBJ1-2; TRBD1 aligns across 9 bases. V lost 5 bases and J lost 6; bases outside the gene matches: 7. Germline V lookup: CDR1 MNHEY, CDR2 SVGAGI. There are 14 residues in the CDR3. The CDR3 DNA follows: TGTGCCAGCAGTCCGGCGTGGGACAGGGATGGCTACACCTTC. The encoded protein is CASSPAWDRDGYTF.

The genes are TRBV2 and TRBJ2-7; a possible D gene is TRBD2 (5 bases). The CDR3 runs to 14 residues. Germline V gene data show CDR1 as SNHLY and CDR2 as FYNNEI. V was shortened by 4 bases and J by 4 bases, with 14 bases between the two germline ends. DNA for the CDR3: TGTGCCAGCAGTGCCTTGCCGGGGATTTACGAGCAGTACTTC. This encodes CASSALPGIYEQYF.

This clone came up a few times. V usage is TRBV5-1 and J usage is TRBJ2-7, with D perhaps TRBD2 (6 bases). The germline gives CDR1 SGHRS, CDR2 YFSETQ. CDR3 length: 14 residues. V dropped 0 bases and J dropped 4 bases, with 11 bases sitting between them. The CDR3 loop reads CASSLAGAGYEQYF. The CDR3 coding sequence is TGCGCCAGCAGCTTGGCTGGCGCGGGATACGAGCAGTACTTC.

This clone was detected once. The CDR3 DNA reads TGTGCCAGCAGCGTAGAGGAGGGACCCAACGAGCAGTACTTC. The encoded protein is CASSVEEGPNEQYF. This chain connects TRBV9 to TRBJ2-7; D might be TRBD2 (6 bases). Germline V gene sequence: CDR1 SGDLS, CDR2 YYNGEE. The length of the CDR3 is 14 residues. V was clipped by 0 bases and J by 5 bases, with 12 bases between them.

CDR3 DNA: TGTGCCATCAGTGAGTCGGGAGACGGGGAGACCCAGTACTTC. This sequence encodes CAISESGDGETQYF. This chain uses TRBV10-3 with TRBJ2-5; D possibly corresponds to TRBD2 (5 bases). Germline CDR1 ENHRY, CDR2 SYGVKD. This CDR3 comprises 14 residues. V dropped 0 bases and J dropped 5 bases, with 10 bases sitting between them.

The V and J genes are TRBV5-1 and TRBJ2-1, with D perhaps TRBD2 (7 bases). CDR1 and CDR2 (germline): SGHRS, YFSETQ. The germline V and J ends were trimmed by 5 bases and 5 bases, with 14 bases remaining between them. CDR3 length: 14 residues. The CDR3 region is CASSRGGLDNEQFF. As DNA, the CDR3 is TGCGCCAGCAGTAGGGGGGGACTCGACAATGAGCAGTTCTTC. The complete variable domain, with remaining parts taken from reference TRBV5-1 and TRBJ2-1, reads KAGVTQTPRYLIKTRGQQVTLSCSPISGHRSVSWYQQTPGQGLQFLFEYFSETQRNKGNFPGRFSGRQFSNSRSEMNVSTLELGDSALYLCASSRGGLDNEQFFGPGTRLTVL.